The entry below gives a single T cell receptor beta chain sequence along with its context. The target antigen is unknown. This entry is derived from a study of CD8+CD57+ T cells in acquired aplastic anemia. Investigators profiled TCR beta VDJ and CDR3 from genomic DNA template. Each CDR3 protein is one row after TCRdb ran MiXCR on the reads. Counted here are 150,000 or so distinct CDR3 sequences, roughly 49% occurring once; the ten biggest clones make up around 12%. For sequencing, patients were chosen who had shown expansion of CD8+CD57+ cells by flow cytometry. Findings and caveats of the study: Twenty-nine CD8+ CDR3 sequences were shared between patients and controls.

This TCR derives from a human donor with aplastic anemia. The sequenced material came from sorted CD4+, CD8+, or CD8+CD57+ T cells (not recorded which) from PBMCs.

The CDR3 loop reads CSAREGLFTYEQYF. DNA for the CDR3: TGCAGTGCTAGAGAGGGACTATTTACCTACGAGCAGTACTTC. The V and J genes are TRBV20-1 and TRBJ2-7, with TRBD2 matching 7 bases. This CDR3 is built from 14 residues. J lost 2 bases, V lost 0 bases, and 4 bases had no gene match. Looked up from germline, CDR1 is DFQATT and CDR2 is SNEGSKA (reference sequence).